This T cell receptor (beta chain) was sequenced during a study of cytomegalovirus exposure and HLA in healthy donors. Overall study findings and caveats: Among the most significant clusters, several appeared linked to common viral pathogens in a later analysis. In presence/absence analyses, roughly uniform sequencing depth across donors was assumed. CMV serostatus was the only recorded immune exposure for donors. High specificity and sensitivity for cytomegalovirus status were reported for the classifier.

PCR was performed using 60 Vbeta and 13 Jbeta primers. Sequencing used immunoSEQ multiplex PCR; TCRdb keeps in-frame clones, though not all of them. Here the sample spans about 110,000 clones, roughly 70% being singletons. Note on this clone: Its cognate antigen is unknown.

Germline CDR1 SNHLY, CDR2 FYNNEI. This CDR3 comprises 17 residues. With V trimmed by 6 bases and J by 0 bases, 11 bases remained unmatched. Sample: PBMCs. The TCR was taken from a woman under 40 in good health and CMV-seronegative. V is TRBV2 and J is TRBJ2-7; TRBD1 agrees at 10 bases. The CDR3 region is CASSGHPGQGFSYEQYF. CDR3 DNA: TGTGCCAGCAGCGGACATCCGGGACAGGGGTTCTCCTACGAGCAGTACTTC.